This T cell receptor (beta chain) stems from a study of shared T cell receptors in the human thymus. Sequencing used immunoSEQ multiplex PCR; TCRdb keeps in-frame clones, though not all of them. The repertoire holds roughly 660,000 clones, with around nine tenths as singletons. The CDR3 extends over 14 amino acids. Germline V gene sequence: CDR1 SQVTM, CDR2 ANQGSEA. In addition, the sample was reused for a study of human thymus T cells. That paper notes: Donors were healthy Finnish infants having corrective surgery for congenital heart defects. Thymic samples were excised during corrective heart operations. Gene usage for V and J segments appeared biased in thymic and blood repertoires. What related research reported was that thymic repertoires overlapped highly among unrelated individuals.

This rearrangement joins TRBV29-1 to TRBJ2-5; 9 bases are shared with TRBD1. The DNA matches TRBJ2-7 better at its end, which makes the J call doubtful. The source material was thymocytes. This TCR was recovered from a boy less than two years old with a congenital heart defect. The CDR3 region has the DNA TGCAGCGTTGCCCTGGGACAGGGCGCCTACGAGCAGTACTTC. Translating gives CSVALGQGAYEQYF.